This T cell receptor (beta chain) was profiled in a study of technical replicates of blood from a few donors. This clone was found once. The germline gives CDR1 SGDLS, CDR2 YYNGEE. The CDR3 is 12 amino acids. V lost 0 bases to trimming and J lost 11 bases, with 11 bases between them. The table came from immunoSEQ multiplex PCR; TCRdb's copy has only in-frame clones and leaves some out. Here the sample spans around 81,000 clones, approximately 96% being singletons. The chain has TRBV9 and TRBJ1-1; a weak D match, TRBD1 (6 bases). Sequencing was performed on T cells isolated from PBMCs. The clonotype comes from a human donor in good health. CDR3 loop: CASSVGGGPAFF. The CDR3 bases are TGTGCCAGCAGCGTAGGGGGGGGGCCTGCTTTCTTT. Combining the CDR3 with reference TRBV9 and TRBJ1-1 gives the whole variable domain DSGVTQTPKHLITATGQRVTLRCSPRSGDLSVYWYQQSLDQGLQFLIQYYNGEERAKGNILERFSAQQFPDLHSELNLSSLELGDSALYFCASSVGGGPAFFGQGTRLTVV.